The entry below describes one TCR beta chain. The data stem from a study of blood T cell repertoires in COVID-19. Sequencing used immunoSEQ multiplex PCR; TCRdb keeps in-frame clones, though not all of them. Of about 200,000 clones detected, almost 90% appear once; the ten largest clones hold 0.62%. CDR1 is PRHDT, CDR2 FYEKMQ, per germline (reference sequence). The J segment lost 0 bases and the V segment lost 5 bases, leaving 6 bases of the junction unmatched. The CDR3 has 15 amino acids. The V and J genes are TRBV13 and TRBJ1-2; 7 bases line up with TRBD1. Sequenced material: peripheral blood. The receptor was isolated from a man aged 45 to 65 with acute or convalescent COVID-19. CDR3 sequence (DNA): TGTGCCAGCAGCACCGGGACAGTTCCTAACTATGGCTACACCTTC. As protein: CASSTGTVPNYGYTF.